A selection of T cell receptor beta chains follows, all from one sample in a study of OX40 agonist ivuxolimab in advanced cancers. Here immunoSEQ multiplex PCR was the method, and the copy in TCRdb shows in-frame clones only, minus some. The data contain about 64,000 clones, around four fifths of them singletons. The input for sequencing was CD4+ or CD8+ T cells sorted from blood, taken in a trial of the OX40 agonist ivuxolimab. The receptors derive from an adult with an advanced solid tumor such as melanoma, head and neck, liver or kidney cancer. Both conserved end residues are part of each CDR3. D genes are given only for firm matches. Part of the rows lack a size; the others show once, few, many or a class for expanded clones.

>TRBV19|.|.|TRBJ2-2
TGTGCCAGTGCGCGGAGGGCCGGGGAGCTGTTTTTT
CASARRAGELFF
>TRBV9|.|TRBD2|TRBJ2-1
TGTGCCAGCAGCGGTCAGCTAGCGGGAGTTAGTGAGCAGTTCTTC
CASSGQLAGVSEQFF
>TRBV7-3|.|.|TRBJ2-3
TGTGCCAGCACCCTAGGGGGGGTCAGCACAGATACGCAGTATTTT
CASTLGGVSTDTQYF
>TRBV5-1|.|.|TRBJ2-2
TGCGCCAGCAGCTTGGTTAGGGATGGCGGGGAGCTGTTTTTT
CASSLVRDGGELFF
>TRBV11-3|.|.|TRBJ1-2
TGTGCCAGCAGCTTAGGAGGGCGGCACTATGGCTACACCTTC
CASSLGGRHYGYTF
>TRBV29-1|.|TRBD2|TRBJ2-3
TGCAGCGCCCTGGTACTAGCGGGAACTAGCACAGATACGCAGTATTTT
CSALVLAGTSTDTQYF
>TRBV11-2|.|.|TRBJ2-1
TGTGCCAGCAGCTCAAGGGTTGGGTCCTACAATGAGCAGTTCTTC
CASSSRVGSYNEQFF
>TRBV19|.|.|TRBJ2-3
TGTGCCAGTAGTATAGATCTGGGGGTCCCCAGTACGCAGTATTTT
CASSIDLGVPSTQYF
>TRBV15|.|.|TRBJ1-2
TGTGCCACCAGCAGAGATTACCCGGCAATGGGGGAATATGGCTACACCTTC
CATSRDYPAMGEYGYTF
>TRBV7-6|once|.|TRBJ2-7
TGTGCCAGCGGACTCAAATACGGCTCCTCCTACGAGCAGTACTTC
CASGLKYGSSYEQYF
>TRBV28|.|.|TRBJ2-7
TGTGCCAGCACCCAACTGAGGGGGTCGAACTACGAGCAGTACTTC
CASTQLRGSNYEQYF
>TRBV12-2|.|.|TRBJ1-4
TGTGCAAGTCGCTTAGGGATCTGTACTCATTCCAATGAAAAACTGTTTTTT
CASRLGICTHSNEKLFF
>TRBV10-1|.|.|TRBJ2-7
TGCGCCAGCAGCGCAGAACTACTAGTCAGCGGGCCACCTCTAAACGAGCAGTACTTC
CASSAELLVSGPPLNEQYF
>TRBV5-1|.|.|TRBJ1-1
TGCGCCAGCAGCTTGTGGGGCCCGAACACTGAAGCTTTCTTT
CASSLWGPNTEAFF
>TRBV10-3|.|TRBD1|TRBJ1-1
TGTGCCATCAGTGAGAAAAACCTGGGACAGAGGGTGCCAAGAGACACTGAAGCTTTCTTT
CAISEKNLGQRVPRDTEAFF
>TRBV7-3|few|TRBD2|TRBJ2-3
TGTGCCAGCAGCCTTGGCGGGGGTGAACCTAGCACAGATACGCAGTATTTT
CASSLGGGEPSTDTQYF
>TRBV21-1|.|.|TRBJ2-7
TGTGCCAGCAGCAGTAGGGCAGGGGAAGACGAGCAGTACTTC
CASSSRAGEDEQYF
>TRBV6-1|.|.|TRBJ2-6
TGTGCCAGCAGGGCAGGTTCTGGGGCCAACGTCCTGACTTTC
CASRAGSGANVLTF
>TRBV4-1|.|.|TRBJ2-3
TGCGCCAGCAGCCCCCGGGACTCCAGCACAGATACGCAGTATTTT
CASSPRDSSTDTQYF
>TRBV2|.|TRBD1|TRBJ1-4
TGTGCCAGCAGTGAGCCGGGACAGGTTAATGAAAAACTGTTTTTT
CASSEPGQVNEKLFF
>TRBV11-1|.|.|TRBJ2-3
TGTGCCAGCGGCGCAGGGGACCCAGATACGCAGTATTTT
CASGAGDPDTQYF
>TRBV25-1|.|TRBD1|TRBJ1-4
TGTGCCAGCAGCCCCATGGGACAGGGTAATGAAAAACTGTTTTTT
CASSPMGQGNEKLFF
>TRBV10-3|.|.|TRBJ1-2
TGTGCCACTAAGGGGCAGGCCTATGGCTACACCTTC
CATKGQAYGYTF
>TRBV11-2|.|.|TRBJ1-1
TGTGCCAGCAGCTTAGGGGTGAACACTGAAGCTTTCTTT
CASSLGVNTEAFF
>TRBV6-6|.|.|TRBJ1-1
TGTGCCAGCAATCCCCAGGGGTGGGCTGAAGCTTTCTTT
CASNPQGWAEAFF
>TRBV19|once|TRBD1|TRBJ2-7
TGTGCCAGTAGTTTAGGACAGGGCTCCTACGAGCAGTACTTC
CASSLGQGSYEQYF
>TRBV7-2|once|TRBD1|TRBJ2-1
TGTGCCAGCAGCTTAAACAGGGGCGACAATGAGCAGTTCTTC
CASSLNRGDNEQFF
>TRBV9|.|.|TRBJ2-7
TGTGCCAGCAGCGCCGTAGGTAACAGCCCCGAGCAGTACTTC
CASSAVGNSPEQYF
>TRBV2|.|.|TRBJ1-3
TGTGCCAGCAGTGAAGGCAGCTCTGGAAACACCATATATTTT
CASSEGSSGNTIYF
>TRBV30|.|TRBD1|TRBJ2-6
TGTGCCTGCCACGACCGCGGGACAGGGCTCTCTGGGGCCAACGTCCTGACTTTC
CACHDRGTGLSGANVLTF
>TRBV27|.|TRBD1|TRBJ1-6
TGTGCCAGCAGTGCTGGACAGGGCATTTGGGATTCACCCCTCCACTTT
CASSAGQGIWDSPLHF
>TRBV18|.|.|TRBJ2-7
TGTGCCAGCTCAACTCCCTATACCGACGAGCAGTACTTC
CASSTPYTDEQYF
>TRBV6-1|.|TRBD2|TRBJ2-1
TGTGCCAGCAGTGAGGGACTAAAATCCTACAATGAGCAGTTCTTC
CASSEGLKSYNEQFF
>TRBV29-1|.|.|TRBJ2-5
TGCAGCGTTGATTTGGATAAGAGGTTGGGCCAGTACTTC
CSVDLDKRLGQYF
>TRBV15|once|TRBD1|TRBJ1-4
TGTGCCACCAGCAGAGCCGGACAGGGGAGTAATGAAAAACTGTTTTTT
CATSRAGQGSNEKLFF
>TRBV30|few|.|TRBJ2-7
TGTGCCTGGAGCCAAATCCGCAGGAGAGAGCAGTACTTC
CAWSQIRRREQYF
>TRBV5-6|.|TRBD2|TRBJ2-7
TGTGCCAGCAGCTTTAGCGGGACTTCCAGAGAGCAGTACTTC
CASSFSGTSREQYF
>TRBV13|.|TRBD1|TRBJ1-2
TGTGCCAGCAGCTTAGTTGGGACAGGGTCTAACTATGGCTACACCTTC
CASSLVGTGSNYGYTF
>TRBV6-6|.|.|TRBJ2-5
TGTGCCAGCAGTTACGAAGGGGCCACCGCGGAGACCCAGTACTTC
CASSYEGATAETQYF